These 22 T cell receptor beta chains were all obtained from the same sample, sequenced in a study of T cell responses to AZD1222 COVID-19 vaccine. This table comes from immunoSEQ multiplex PCR, and its TCRdb copy is limited to in-frame clones, with some not included. The sample comprises about 110,000 clones, over 75% of which are singletons, and 1% to 1.5% rests with the top ten. Material: peripheral blood, obtained on day 0 of AZD1222 vaccination. The source of these receptors is an adult in good health.

The genes are TRBV3-1 (or the pseudogene TRBV3-2) and TRBJ2-2, with TRBD1 matching over 9 bases. The germline V gene has CDR1 LGHDT and CDR2 YNNKEL (reference sequence). Unmatched junction bases numbered 6, after V lost 2 bases and J lost 2 bases. The CDR3 is 17 residues long. The CDR3 loop is CASSQPQGAPNTGELFF. The CDR3 DNA is TGTGCCAGCAGCCAACCACAGGGGGCCCCTAACACCGGGGAGCTGTTTTTT.

V is TRBV4-3 and J is TRBJ2-2; the match to TRBD1 covers 7 bases. Germline values: CDR1 LGHNA, CDR2 YSLEER. The trim removed 4 bases at V and 4 bases at J, leaving 6 bases unmatched. The CDR3 is made up of 15 amino acids. The CDR3 DNA reads TGCGCCAGCAGCCTAAAGACAGGGTTCACCGGGGAGCTGTTTTTT. It codes for CASSLKTGFTGELFF.

This chain uses TRBV10-3 with TRBJ1-4; D not certain. The CDR3 is 15 amino acids. V shed 10 bases and J shed 7 bases, with 22 bases lying between them. CDR1 ENHRY and CDR2 SYGVKD come from the germline V gene. CDR3 loop: CATGGQKGRVEKLFF. As DNA, the CDR3 is TGTGCCACCGGCGGGCAGAAAGGGCGTGTTGAAAAACTGTTTTTT.

The CDR3 DNA reads TGTGCCAGCAGTTCAGGAGGGGGGCAGCCCCAGCATTTT. It translates to CASSSGGGQPQHF. The rearrangement links TRBV12-3 or TRBV12-4 to TRBJ1-5; perhaps TRBD1 as D (6 bases). V lost 4 bases to trimming and J lost 7 bases, with 11 bases between them. The CDR3 has 13 amino acids.

This clone has just a few counts. V and J are TRBV7-2 and TRBJ1-1; unclear D gene. The CDR3 consists of 15 residues. CDR1 is SGHTA and CDR2 is FQGNSA in the germline V gene. The V end was cut by 7 bases, the J end by 0 bases, with 15 bases between. Written as DNA, the CDR3 is TGTGCCAGCACCCGGGCCGGCAACATGAACACTGAAGCTTTCTTT. This sequence encodes CASTRAGNMNTEAFF.

The chain joins TRBV6-5 to TRBJ1-1; D possibly corresponds to TRBD1 (5 bases). Germline CDR1 MNHEY, CDR2 SVGAGI. The length of the CDR3 is 14 residues. Deletions cut 5 bases from V and 3 bases from J, with 13 bases between. The CDR3 sequence: CASSTAGRDTEAFF. As DNA, the CDR3 is TGTGCCAGCAGTACGGCGGGACGGGACACTGAAGCTTTCTTT.

The chain is built from TRBV7-2 and TRBJ2-7, with a tentative D call TRBD1 (6 bases). The CDR3 runs 14 residues. The V gene lost 0 bases and the J gene lost 3 bases, with 9 bases spanning the gap. Germline values: CDR1 SGHTA, CDR2 FQGNSA. CDR3 sequence: CASSLAQGFYEQYF. The CDR3 region has the DNA TGTGCCAGCAGCTTAGCGCAGGGGTTCTACGAGCAGTACTTC.

The V and J genes are TRBV10-2 and TRBJ2-5, with D perhaps assigned TRBD1 or TRBD2 (5 bases each). The germline gives CDR1 WSHSY, CDR2 SAAADI. V lost 6 bases, J lost 2 bases, and 16 bases lay in between. The CDR3 loop spans 15 amino acids. CDR3 sequence reads: CASRDSGTPQETQYF. Here the CDR3 DNA reads TGCGCCAGCAGAGACTCCGGGACGCCTCAAGAGACCCAGTACTTC.

The chain is built from TRBV7-9 and TRBJ1-1; D gene ambiguous. CDR1 and CDR2 from the germline V gene are SEHNR and FQNEAQ (reference sequence). Trimming took 1 base from V and 10 from J, leaving 13 bases between them. CDR3 length: 13 residues. The CDR3 reads CASSLDEAYRAFF. As DNA, the CDR3 is TGTGCCAGCAGCTTAGACGAAGCGTATAGAGCTTTCTTT.

V gene TRBV4-2 combines with J gene TRBJ2-5, with 12 bases matching TRBD2. Unmatched junction bases numbered 11, after V lost 1 base and J lost 2 bases. Germline assignment: CDR1 LGHNA and CDR2 YNFKEQ. The CDR3 sequence is 19 residues long. The CDR3 DNA reads TGTGCCAGCAGCCAAGCCCCCTCTACTAGCGGGGGGATGCAAGAGACCCAGTACTTC. Translated: CASSQAPSTSGGMQETQYF.

This chain joins TRBV15 and TRBJ1-2; D is ambiguous. V lost 0 bases, J lost 4 bases, and 6 bases lay in between. The CDR3 runs to 13 residues. Germline CDR1 reads LNHNV; CDR2 reads YYDKDF (reference sequence). The CDR3 coding sequence is TGTGCCACCAGCAGAGATGAGGCCTATGGCTACACCTTC. Translated: CATSRDEAYGYTF. Looking up the rest from reference TRBV15 and TRBJ1-2 gives the full variable domain: DAMVIQNPRYQVTQFGKPVTLSCSQTLNHNVMYWYQQKSSQAPKLLFHYYDKDFNNEADTPDNFQSRRPNTSFCFLDIRSPGLGDTAMYLCATSRDEAYGYTFGSGTRLTVV.

V gene TRBV7-9 combines with J gene TRBJ2-3; D is possibly TRBD1 or TRBD2 (5 bases each). V gave up 5 bases and J gave up 6 bases, with 24 bases separating them. CDR1 and CDR2 (germline): SEHNR, FQNEAQ (reference sequence). This CDR3 comprises 17 residues. The CDR3 is CASSPRSGDAGWDTQYF. The CDR3 DNA reads TGTGCCAGCAGCCCCCGGTCCGGGGACGCCGGTTGGGATACGCAGTATTTT.

This clone came up once. The J gene is TRBJ2-5, the V gene TRBV27; D call uncertain. Deletions cut 0 bases from V and 0 bases from J, with 2 bases between. CDR3 length: 13 residues. CDR1 is MNHEY, CDR2 SMNVEV, per germline (reference sequence). The CDR3 protein is CASSLSYQETQYF. The CDR3 nucleotides are TGTGCCAGCAGTTTATCGTACCAAGAGACCCAGTACTTC.

The chain combines TRBV7-8 with TRBJ2-7; tentatively, D is TRBD1 (6 bases). The germline V and J ends were trimmed by 1 base and 0 bases, with 10 bases remaining between them. The CDR3 is made up of 15 amino acids. CDR1 is SGHVS and CDR2 is FQNEAQ in the germline V gene. Written as DNA, the CDR3 is TGTGCCAGCAGCTTAGAGCAGGGGCACTCCTACGAGCAGTACTTC. Translating gives CASSLEQGHSYEQYF.

The J gene is TRBJ2-2, the V gene TRBV5-1; D is undetermined. Germline CDR1 reads SGHRS; CDR2 reads YFSETQ. V was pared by 2 bases and J by 7 bases, with 9 bases between. The CDR3 runs to 13 residues. The CDR3 DNA follows: TGCGCCAGCAGCTTAAGGACCGACGGGGAGCTGTTTTTT. Its translation: CASSLRTDGELFF.

The chain couples TRBV19 to TRBJ1-5; D possibly corresponds to TRBD1 (5 bases). Germline V gene lookup returns CDR1 LNHDA and CDR2 SQIVND (reference sequence). The ends were cut back, 7 bases at V and 0 bases at J, with 13 bases in the middle. This CDR3 contains 15 residues. The chain's CDR3 is CASKWGVSSNQPQHF. DNA for the CDR3: TGTGCCAGTAAATGGGGGGTGTCTAGCAATCAGCCCCAGCATTTT.

This clone was observed a handful of times. The V gene is TRBV7-9, the J gene TRBJ1-6; 10 nucleotides align to TRBD1. This CDR3 is built from 16 residues. V lost 4 bases, J lost 6 bases, and 6 bases stayed unmatched. Germline values: CDR1 SEHNR, CDR2 FQNEAQ (reference sequence). CDR3 in DNA: TGTGCCAGCAGCTCCCCGGGACAGGGGTTTAATTCACCCCTCCACTTT. The encoded protein is CASSSPGQGFNSPLHF.

The genes are TRBV28 and TRBJ2-6; D not resolved. The V gene's germline CDR1 is MDHEN and CDR2 SYDVKM. This CDR3 is 16 amino acids long. The V gene lost 10 bases and the J gene lost 0 bases, with 16 bases spanning the gap. In DNA form, the CDR3 reads TGTGCCACCGGACCAGGCGCCGCCTCTGGGGCCAACGTCCTGACTTTC. It is translated as CATGPGAASGANVLTF.

The genes are TRBV6-2 or TRBV6-3 and TRBJ2-3, with 8 bases lining up with TRBD2. The CDR3 covers 15 residues. The V segment lost 6 bases and the J segment 0 bases; nucleotides outside the gene matches: 5. The germline gives CDR1 MNHEY, CDR2 SVGEGT. The CDR3 region has the DNA TGTGCCAGCAGCCCGGGGGGGCCTAGCACAGATACGCAGTATTTT. Translating it yields CASSPGGPSTDTQYF.

This sequence joins TRBV14 and TRBJ2-7, with no clear D. This CDR3 is 13 amino acids long. Germline V gene data show CDR1 as SGHDN and CDR2 as FVKESK. V lost 1 base and J 3 bases, leaving 7 bases between the germline ends. The CDR3: CASSQGSRYEQYF. The CDR3 DNA is TGTGCCAGCAGCCAAGGGTCGCGCTACGAGCAGTACTTC.

This chain connects TRBV5-6 to TRBJ1-2; D is unresolved. The CDR3 totals 11 residues. V was cut by 3 bases and J by 4 bases, with 4 bases left in between. CDR1 and CDR2 (germline): SGHDT, YYEEEE. The CDR3 is CASSSGYGYTF. Here the CDR3 DNA reads TGTGCCAGCAGCTCAGGCTATGGCTACACCTTC.

The chain is built from TRBV3-1 (or the pseudogene TRBV3-2) and TRBJ2-7; 10 bases agree with TRBD1. Germline CDR1 and CDR2: LGHDT and YNNKEL (reference sequence). V shed 1 base and J 3 bases; nucleotides not matched to a gene: 6. This CDR3 comprises 16 residues. CDR3 nucleotides: TGTGCCAGCAGCCAAGGTAGGGGACAGGGGAGCTACGAGCAGTACTTC. The encoded protein is CASSQGRGQGSYEQYF.